This section outlines one T cell receptor (beta chain) sequence together with its context. What it recognizes is unknown. This entry comes from a study of cytomegalovirus exposure and HLA in healthy donors. Study observations and caveats: Presence/absence results assume similar sequencing depth per donor, which may not hold.

PCR involved 60 Vbeta and 13 Jbeta primers. TCRdb keeps only in-frame clones here, not all; method: immunoSEQ multiplex PCR. The sample yields over 80,000 clones, roughly 60% seen once. Looked up from germline, CDR1 is SGHRS and CDR2 is YFSETQ. V shed 0 bases and J 1 base; nucleotides not matched to a gene: 8. The CDR3 contains 19 residues. The sequencing sample was made of PBMCs. This clonotype originated in a boy between 10 and 17 years old in good health and CMV-seropositive. This chain connects TRBV5-1 to TRBJ2-2; 11 nucleotides match TRBD2. CDR3 amino acids: CASSLEGASGGWNTGELFF. Written as DNA, the CDR3 is TGCGCCAGCAGCTTGGAGGGTGCTAGCGGGGGGTGGAACACCGGGGAGCTGTTTTTT.